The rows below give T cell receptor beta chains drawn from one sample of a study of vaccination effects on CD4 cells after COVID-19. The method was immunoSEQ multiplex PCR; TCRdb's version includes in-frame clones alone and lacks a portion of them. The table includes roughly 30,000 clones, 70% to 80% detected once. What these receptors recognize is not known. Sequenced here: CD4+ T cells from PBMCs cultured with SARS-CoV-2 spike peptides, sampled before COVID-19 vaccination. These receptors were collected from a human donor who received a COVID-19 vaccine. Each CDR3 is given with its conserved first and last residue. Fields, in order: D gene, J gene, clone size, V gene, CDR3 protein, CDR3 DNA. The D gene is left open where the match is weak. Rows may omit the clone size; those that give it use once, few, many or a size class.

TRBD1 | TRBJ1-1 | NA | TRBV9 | CASSQTGADTEAFF | TGTGCCAGCAGCCAGACAGGGGCGGACACTGAAGCTTTCTTT
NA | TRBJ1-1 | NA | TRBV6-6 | CASSYTGNTEAFF | TGTGCCAGCAGTTACACGGGGAACACTGAAGCTTTCTTT
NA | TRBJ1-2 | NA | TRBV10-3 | CAIIPGEGYTF | TGTGCCATCATACCAGGGGAAGGCTACACCTTC
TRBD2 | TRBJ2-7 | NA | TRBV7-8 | CASSLDVLAGGHEQYF | TGTGCCAGCAGCTTAGATGTACTAGCGGGAGGGCATGAGCAGTACTTC
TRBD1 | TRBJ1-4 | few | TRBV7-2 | CASSLTGGIEKLFF | TGTGCCAGCAGCTTAACAGGGGGCATTGAAAAACTGTTTTTT
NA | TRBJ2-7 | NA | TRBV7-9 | CASSGESGGYSYEQYF | TGTGCCAGCAGCGGCGAATCCGGGGGTTACTCCTACGAGCAGTACTTC
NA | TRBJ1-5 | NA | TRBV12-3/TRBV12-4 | CASSWEEGQPQHF | TGTGCCAGCAGTTGGGAGGAAGGTCAGCCCCAGCATTTT
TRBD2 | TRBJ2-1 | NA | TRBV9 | CASSVAPGGGAGEQFF | TGTGCCAGCAGCGTAGCTCCGGGCGGGGGGGCCGGGGAGCAGTTCTTC
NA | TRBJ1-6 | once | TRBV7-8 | CASSLDRARSRSPLHF | TGTGCCAGCAGCTTAGACAGGGCTCGGAGTAGGTCACCCCTCCACTTT
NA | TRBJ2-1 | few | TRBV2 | CASTTYNNEQFF | TGTGCCAGCACTACTTACAACAATGAGCAGTTCTTC
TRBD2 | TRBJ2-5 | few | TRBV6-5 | CASTKQRGQETQYF | TGTGCCAGCACAAAACAGCGGGGCCAAGAGACCCAGTACTTC
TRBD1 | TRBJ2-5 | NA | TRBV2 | CASSEDRGGTQYF | TGTGCCAGCAGTGAGGACAGGGGAGGGACCCAGTACTTC
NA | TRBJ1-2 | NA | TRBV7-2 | CASSFIGRSGYGYTF | TGTGCCAGCAGCTTTATAGGCAGGTCAGGCTATGGCTACACCTTC
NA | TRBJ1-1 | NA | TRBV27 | CASSYYSFGYTEAFF | TGTGCCAGCAGTTATTACTCCTTTGGGTACACTGAAGCTTTCTTT
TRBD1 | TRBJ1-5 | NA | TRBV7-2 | CASSLAGGWDQPQHF | TGTGCCAGCAGCTTAGCAGGGGGCTGGGATCAGCCCCAGCATTTT
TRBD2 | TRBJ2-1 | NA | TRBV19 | CASSKGGGTLMNEQFF | TGTGCCAGTAGTAAGGGCGGGGGGACCTTGATGAATGAGCAGTTCTTC
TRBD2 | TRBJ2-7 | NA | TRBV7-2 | CASSLATSGRINEQYF | TGTGCCAGCAGCTTAGCGACTAGCGGGAGGATCAACGAGCAGTACTTC
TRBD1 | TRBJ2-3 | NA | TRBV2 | CASRTGAWTDTQYF | TGTGCCAGCAGGACAGGGGCTTGGACAGATACGCAGTATTTT
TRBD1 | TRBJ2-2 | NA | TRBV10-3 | CAISESGQGNTGELFF | TGTGCCATCAGTGAGTCGGGACAGGGGAACACCGGGGAGCTGTTTTTT
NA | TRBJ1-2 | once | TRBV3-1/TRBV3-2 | CASSQAYALVDYGYTF | TGTGCCAGCAGCCAAGCCTATGCCCTAGTCGACTATGGCTACACCTTC
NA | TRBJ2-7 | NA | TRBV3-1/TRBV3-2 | CASSQGPSEQYF | TGTGCCAGCAGCCAAGGGCCCTCCGAGCAGTACTTC
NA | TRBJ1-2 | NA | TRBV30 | CAWDNYGYTF | TGTGCCTGGGACAACTATGGCTACACCTTC
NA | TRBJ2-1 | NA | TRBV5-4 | CASSHPEGDEQFF | TGTGCCAGCAGCCACCCGGAGGGGGATGAGCAGTTCTTC
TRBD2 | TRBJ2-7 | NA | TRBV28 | CASSGRGGSIYEQYF | TGTGCCAGCAGCGGGAGGGGCGGGAGTATCTACGAGCAGTACTTC
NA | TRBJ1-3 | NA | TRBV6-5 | CASSSYTGWGNTIYF | TGTGCCAGCAGTTCCTATACAGGGTGGGGAAACACCATATATTTT
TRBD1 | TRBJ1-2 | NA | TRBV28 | CASRADRVHGYTF | TGTGCCAGCAGGGCGGACAGGGTCCATGGCTACACCTTC
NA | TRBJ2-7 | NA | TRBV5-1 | CASSLNRDSSYEQYF | TGCGCCAGCAGCCTCAACCGGGACTCCTCCTACGAGCAGTACTTC
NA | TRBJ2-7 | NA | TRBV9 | CASSVWPRPSVAEKEVYEQYF | TGTGCCAGCAGCGTATGGCCCCGCCCGAGCGTAGCAGAAAAAGAGGTCTACGAGCAGTACTTC
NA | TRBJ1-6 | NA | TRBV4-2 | CASSRMEASYNSPLHF | TGTGCCAGCAGCCGGATGGAGGCAAGTTATAATTCACCCCTCCACTTT
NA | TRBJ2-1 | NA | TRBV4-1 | CASSPPGSLAYNEQFF | TGCGCCAGCAGCCCACCAGGGAGTCTAGCCTACAATGAGCAGTTCTTC
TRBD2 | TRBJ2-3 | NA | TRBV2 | CASAAGEDTQYF | TGTGCCAGCGCGGCGGGGGAAGATACGCAGTATTTT
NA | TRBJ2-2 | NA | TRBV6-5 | CASSSHGPPGELFF | TGTGCCAGCAGTTCCCACGGGCCCCCCGGGGAGCTGTTTTTT
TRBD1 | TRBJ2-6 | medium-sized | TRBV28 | CASETGVGANVLTF | TGTGCCAGCGAGACAGGGGTTGGGGCCAACGTCCTGACTTTC
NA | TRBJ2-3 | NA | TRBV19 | CASSSGLGNTDTQYF | TGTGCCAGTAGCTCCGGACTGGGAAACACAGATACGCAGTATTTT
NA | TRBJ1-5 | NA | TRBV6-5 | CASSVTGHGNQPQHF | TGTGCCAGCAGCGTGACAGGACATGGCAATCAGCCCCAGCATTTT
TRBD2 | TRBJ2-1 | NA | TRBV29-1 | CSVGGLADSYNEQFF | TGCAGCGTTGGTGGGCTAGCGGACTCCTACAATGAGCAGTTCTTC
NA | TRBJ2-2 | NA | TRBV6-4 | CAQAGWKGKAGELFF | TGTGCCCAAGCAGGTTGGAAGGGAAAGGCCGGGGAGCTGTTTTTT
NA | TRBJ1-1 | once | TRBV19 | CASSIGSSNTEAFF | TGTGCCAGTAGTATAGGCAGCTCAAACACTGAAGCTTTCTTT
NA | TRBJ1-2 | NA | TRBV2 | CASSGEGANYGYTF | TGTGCCAGCAGTGGGGAGGGAGCTAACTATGGCTATACCTTC
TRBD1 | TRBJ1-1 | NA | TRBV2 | CASSGLSGGTEAFF | TGTGCCAGCAGTGGACTCTCAGGGGGCACTGAAGCTTTCTTT
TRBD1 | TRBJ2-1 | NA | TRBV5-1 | CASRDGDRASGEQFF | TGCGCCAGCAGGGACGGGGACAGGGCGAGCGGTGAGCAGTTCTTC
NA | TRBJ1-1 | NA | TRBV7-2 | CASSLVGEYEAFF | TGTGCCAGCAGCTTAGTCGGAGAATATGAAGCTTTCTTT